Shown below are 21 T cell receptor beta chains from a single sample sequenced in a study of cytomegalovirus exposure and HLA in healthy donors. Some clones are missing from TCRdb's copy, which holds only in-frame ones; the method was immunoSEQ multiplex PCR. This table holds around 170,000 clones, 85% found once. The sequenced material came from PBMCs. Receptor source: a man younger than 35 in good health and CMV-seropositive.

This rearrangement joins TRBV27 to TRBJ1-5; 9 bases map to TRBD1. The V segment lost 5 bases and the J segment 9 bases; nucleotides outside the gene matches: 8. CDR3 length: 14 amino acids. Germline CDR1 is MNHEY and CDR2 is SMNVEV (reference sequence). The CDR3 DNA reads TGTGCCAGCAGTCCCGGGACAGGGTTTATGCCCCAGCATTTT. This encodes CASSPGTGFMPQHF.

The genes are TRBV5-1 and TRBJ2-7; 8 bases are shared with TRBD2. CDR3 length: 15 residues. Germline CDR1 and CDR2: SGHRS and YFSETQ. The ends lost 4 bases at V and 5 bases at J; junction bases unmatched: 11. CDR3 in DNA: TGCGCCAGCAGCCCATTAACGGGGGGGAGCCACGAGCAGTACTTC. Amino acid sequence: CASSPLTGGSHEQYF. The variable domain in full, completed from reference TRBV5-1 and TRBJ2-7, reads KAGVTQTPRYLIKTRGQQVTLSCSPISGHRSVSWYQQTPGQGLQFLFEYFSETQRNKGNFPGRFSGRQFSNSRSEMNVSTLELGDSALYLCASSPLTGGSHEQYFGPGTRLTVT.

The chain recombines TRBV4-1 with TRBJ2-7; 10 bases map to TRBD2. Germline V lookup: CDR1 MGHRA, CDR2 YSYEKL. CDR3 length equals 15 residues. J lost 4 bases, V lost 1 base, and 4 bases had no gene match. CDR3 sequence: CASSQGLAGVYEQYF. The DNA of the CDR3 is TGCGCCAGCAGCCAAGGTCTAGCGGGGGTGTACGAGCAGTACTTC.

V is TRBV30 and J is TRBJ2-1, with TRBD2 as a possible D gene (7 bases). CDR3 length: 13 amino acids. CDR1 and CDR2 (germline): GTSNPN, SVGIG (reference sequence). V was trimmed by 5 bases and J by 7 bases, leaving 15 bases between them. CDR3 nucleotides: TGTGCCTGGGGCGGGGGACATAAAAATGAGCAGTTCTTC. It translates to CAWGGGHKNEQFF.

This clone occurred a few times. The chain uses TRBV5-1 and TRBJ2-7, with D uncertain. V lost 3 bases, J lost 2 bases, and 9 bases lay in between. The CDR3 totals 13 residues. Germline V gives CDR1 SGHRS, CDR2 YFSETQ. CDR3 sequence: CASSSPAAYEQYF. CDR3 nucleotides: TGCGCCAGCAGCTCCCCCGCGGCCTACGAGCAGTACTTC.

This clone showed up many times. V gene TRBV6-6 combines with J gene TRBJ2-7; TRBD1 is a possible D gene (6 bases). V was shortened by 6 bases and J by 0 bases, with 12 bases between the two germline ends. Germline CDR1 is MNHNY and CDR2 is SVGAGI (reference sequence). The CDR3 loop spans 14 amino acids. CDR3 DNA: TGTGCCAGCAGATATGGACAGAACTCCTACGAGCAGTACTTC. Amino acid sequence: CASRYGQNSYEQYF.

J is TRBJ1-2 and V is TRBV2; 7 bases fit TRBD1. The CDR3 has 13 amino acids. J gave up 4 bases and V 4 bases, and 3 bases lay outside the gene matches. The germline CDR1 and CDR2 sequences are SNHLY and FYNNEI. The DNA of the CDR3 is TGTGCCAGCAGTGCGACAGGGACCTATGGCTACACCTTC. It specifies CASSATGTYGYTF. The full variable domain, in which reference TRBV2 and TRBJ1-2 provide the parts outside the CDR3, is EPEVTQTPSHQVTQMGQEVILRCVPISNHLYFYWYRQILGQKVEFLVSFYNNEISEKSEIFDDQFSVERPDGSNFTLKIRSTKLEDSAMYFCASSATGTYGYTFGSGTRLTVV.

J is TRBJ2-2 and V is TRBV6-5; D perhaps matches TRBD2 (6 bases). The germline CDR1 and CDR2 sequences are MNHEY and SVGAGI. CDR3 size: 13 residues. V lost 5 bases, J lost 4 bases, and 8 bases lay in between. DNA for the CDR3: TGTGCCAGCAGTGTGGGGGGCACCGGGGAGCTGTTTTTT. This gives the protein CASSVGGTGELFF.

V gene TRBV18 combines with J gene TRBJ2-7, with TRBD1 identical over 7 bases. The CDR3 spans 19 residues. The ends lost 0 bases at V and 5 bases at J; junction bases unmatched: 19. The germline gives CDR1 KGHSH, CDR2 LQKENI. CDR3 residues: CASSPPRNMGTEWNHEQYF. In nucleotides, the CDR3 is TGTGCCAGCTCACCACCTCGAAACATGGGGACAGAATGGAACCACGAGCAGTACTTC.

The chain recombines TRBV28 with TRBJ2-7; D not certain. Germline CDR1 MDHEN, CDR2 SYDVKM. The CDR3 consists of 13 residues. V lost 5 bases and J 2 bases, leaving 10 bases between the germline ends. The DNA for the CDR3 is TGTGCCAGCAGTACCCTTAGTCCCTACGAGCAGTACTTC. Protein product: CASSTLSPYEQYF.

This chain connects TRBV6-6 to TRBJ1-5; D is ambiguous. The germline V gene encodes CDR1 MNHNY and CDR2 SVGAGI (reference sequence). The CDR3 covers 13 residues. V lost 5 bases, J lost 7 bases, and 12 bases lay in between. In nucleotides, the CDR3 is TGTGCCAGCAGTCCCAGATGGGAGCAGCCCCAGCATTTT. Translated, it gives CASSPRWEQPQHF.

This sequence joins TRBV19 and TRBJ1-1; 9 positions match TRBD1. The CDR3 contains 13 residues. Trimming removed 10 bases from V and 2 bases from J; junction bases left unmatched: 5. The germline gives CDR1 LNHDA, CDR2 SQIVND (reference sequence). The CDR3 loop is CATSGQGNTEAFF. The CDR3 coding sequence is TGTGCCACCTCGGGACAGGGAAACACTGAAGCTTTCTTT.

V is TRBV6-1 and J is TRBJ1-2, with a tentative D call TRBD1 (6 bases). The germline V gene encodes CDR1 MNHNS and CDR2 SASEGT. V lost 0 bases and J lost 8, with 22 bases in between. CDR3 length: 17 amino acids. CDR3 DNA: TGTGCCAGCAGTGAAGCGCGTCTGGGGGGGCTACCGGGAGGCTACACCTTC. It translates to CASSEARLGGLPGGYTF.

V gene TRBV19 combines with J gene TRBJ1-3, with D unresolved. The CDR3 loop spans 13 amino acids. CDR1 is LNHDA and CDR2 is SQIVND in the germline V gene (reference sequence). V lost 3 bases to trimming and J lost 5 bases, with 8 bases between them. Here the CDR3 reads CASSIEFRNTIYF. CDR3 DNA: TGTGCCAGTAGTATCGAGTTCAGAAACACCATATATTTT.

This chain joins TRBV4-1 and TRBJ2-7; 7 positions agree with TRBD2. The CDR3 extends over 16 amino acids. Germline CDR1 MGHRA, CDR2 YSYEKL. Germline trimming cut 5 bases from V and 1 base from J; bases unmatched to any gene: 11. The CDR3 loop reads CASSSRGGEISYEQYF. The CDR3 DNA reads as TGCGCCAGCAGCTCCCGGGGAGGGGAGATTTCCTACGAGCAGTACTTC.

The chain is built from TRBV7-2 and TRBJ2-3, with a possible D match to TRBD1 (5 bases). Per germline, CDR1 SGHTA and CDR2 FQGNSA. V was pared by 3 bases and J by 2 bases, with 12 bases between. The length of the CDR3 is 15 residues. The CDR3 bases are TGTGCCAGCAGCTTCGGCAGGGTCACCACAGATACGCAGTATTTT. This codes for CASSFGRVTTDTQYF.

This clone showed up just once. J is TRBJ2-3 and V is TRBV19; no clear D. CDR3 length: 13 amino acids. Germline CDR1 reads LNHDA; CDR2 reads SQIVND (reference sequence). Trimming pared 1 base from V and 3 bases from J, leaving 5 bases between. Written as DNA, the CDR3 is TGTGCCAGTAGTATAGGCGTTACAGATACGCAGTATTTT. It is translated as CASSIGVTDTQYF.

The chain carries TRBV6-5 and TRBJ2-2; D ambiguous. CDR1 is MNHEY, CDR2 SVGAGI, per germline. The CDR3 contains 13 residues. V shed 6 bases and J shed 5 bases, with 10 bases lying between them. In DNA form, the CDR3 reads TGTGCCAGCAGCCCATCCCCAACCGGGGAGCTGTTTTTT. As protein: CASSPSPTGELFF.

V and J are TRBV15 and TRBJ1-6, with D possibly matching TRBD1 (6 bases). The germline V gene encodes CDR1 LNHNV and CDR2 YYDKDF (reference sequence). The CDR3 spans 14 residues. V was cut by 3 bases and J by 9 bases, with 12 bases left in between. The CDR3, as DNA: TGTGCCACCAGCAGGGGGCTAGGGGGTTCACCCCTCCACTTT. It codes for CATSRGLGGSPLHF. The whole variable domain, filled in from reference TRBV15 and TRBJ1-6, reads DAMVIQNPRYQVTQFGKPVTLSCSQTLNHNVMYWYQQKSSQAPKLLFHYYDKDFNNEADTPDNFQSRRPNTSFCFLDIRSPGLGDTAMYLCATSRGLGGSPLHFGNGTRLTVT.

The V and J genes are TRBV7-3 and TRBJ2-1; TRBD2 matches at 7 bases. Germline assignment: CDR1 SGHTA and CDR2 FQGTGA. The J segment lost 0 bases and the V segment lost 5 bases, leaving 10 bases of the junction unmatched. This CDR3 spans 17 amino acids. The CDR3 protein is CASSQRGLAASYNEQFF. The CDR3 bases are TGTGCCAGCAGCCAACGAGGGCTAGCGGCCTCCTACAATGAGCAGTTCTTC.

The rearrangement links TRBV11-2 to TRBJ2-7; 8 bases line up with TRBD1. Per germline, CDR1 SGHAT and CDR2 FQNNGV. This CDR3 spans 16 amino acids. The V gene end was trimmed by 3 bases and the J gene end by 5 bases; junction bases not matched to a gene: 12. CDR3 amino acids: CASSFSDRVVWDEQYF. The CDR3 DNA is TGTGCCAGCAGCTTCTCGGACAGGGTTGTTTGGGACGAGCAGTACTTC.